A selection of T cell receptor beta chains follows, all from one sample in a study of blood T cell repertoires in COVID-19. Using immunoSEQ multiplex PCR, the repertoire was profiled, and TCRdb retains in-frame clones only, with some absent. Of hundreds of thousands of clones listed, under 95% were seen once; the top ten hold about 1.9%. The specimen sequenced was PBMCs or T cells enriched from blood (not recorded which). These receptors all come from a woman younger than 30 who had recovered from COVID-19. CDR3s include the opening cysteine and the closing phenylalanine or tryptophan. D genes are given only for firm matches. Only some rows state a clone size, as once, few, many or a class for expanded clones.

D gene	V gene	J gene	clone size	CDR3 protein	CDR3 DNA
TRBD1	TRBV6-5	TRBJ1-1	NA	CASSSRTGLGVVEAFF	TGTGCCAGCAGTTCACGGACAGGGTTAGGGGTGGTTGAAGCTTTCTTT
NA	TRBV2	TRBJ1-1	once	CASRYGENTEAFF	TGTGCCAGCCGATACGGAGAGAACACTGAAGCTTTCTTT
TRBD1	TRBV5-1	TRBJ1-1	once	CASSSGTGGLVAFF	TGCGCCAGCAGCTCCGGGACAGGGGGTCTTGTAGCTTTCTTT
NA	TRBV27	TRBJ2-7	NA	CASSLSGAGTYEQYF	TGTGCCAGCAGTTTATCGGGGGCGGGCACCTACGAGCAGTACTTC
NA	TRBV7-2	TRBJ2-7	NA	CASSLAGGGGDEQYF	TGTGCCAGCAGCTTAGCCGGGGGTGGGGGAGACGAGCAGTACTTC
NA	TRBV7-9	TRBJ1-3	NA	CASSLVSGGNTIYF	TGTGCCAGCAGCTTAGTAAGTGGCGGAAACACCATATATTTT
NA	TRBV10-3	TRBJ1-4	NA	CAISESTRLGRKLFF	TGTGCCATCAGTGAGTCGACGAGACTGGGGCGAAAACTGTTTTTT
NA	TRBV11-3	TRBJ1-1	NA	CASSFQVTEAFF	TGTGCCAGCAGCTTCCAGGTAACTGAAGCTTTCTTT
NA	TRBV10-3	TRBJ1-1	NA	CAISESAGAEAFF	TGTGCCATCAGTGAGTCTGCCGGGGCTGAAGCTTTCTTT
NA	TRBV25-1	TRBJ1-1	NA	CAVRRGPTEAFF	TGTGCCGTCCGGAGGGGACCCACTGAAGCTTTCTTT
NA	TRBV19	TRBJ2-7	NA	CASSGGTAGPWDYEQYF	TGTGCCAGTAGTGGGGGGACAGCTGGGCCTTGGGACTACGAGCAGTACTTC
NA	TRBV4-1	TRBJ1-4	NA	CASSQGLETLDRFSEKLFF	TGCGCCAGCAGCCAAGGCCTGGAAACGTTGGACAGATTCAGTGAAAAACTGTTTTTT
TRBD1	TRBV28	TRBJ1-4	NA	CASGTGLREKLFF	TGTGCCAGCGGGACAGGGTTGAGGGAAAAACTGTTTTTT
NA	TRBV27	TRBJ2-7	once	CASSLAGFNEQYF	TGTGCCAGCAGTTTAGCAGGGTTCAACGAGCAGTACTTC
TRBD1	TRBV6-5	TRBJ1-5	NA	CASSSGTGNQPQHF	TGTGCCAGCAGTTCGGGGACAGGCAATCAGCCCCAGCATTTT
TRBD1	TRBV7-2	TRBJ2-7	NA	CASSPKGAGSYEQYF	TGTGCCAGCAGCCCCAAGGGGGCGGGCTCCTACGAGCAGTACTTC
TRBD2	TRBV24-1	TRBJ2-1	NA	CATSDRAGGHNEQFF	TGTGCCACCAGTGATCGAGCGGGAGGACACAATGAGCAGTTCTTC
TRBD1	TRBV28	TRBJ1-5	NA	CASSLDRGSQPQHF	TGTGCCAGCAGCCTGGACAGGGGTAGTCAGCCCCAGCATTTT
NA	TRBV7-8	TRBJ2-3	NA	CASSPAGASGTDTQYF	TGTGCCAGCAGCCCAGCAGGGGCAAGCGGCACAGATACGCAGTATTTT
NA	TRBV12-3/TRBV12-4	TRBJ2-3	few	CASSFQVTDTQYF	TGTGCCAGCAGTTTTCAGGTCACAGATACGCAGTATTTT
NA	TRBV6-2/TRBV6-3	TRBJ1-1	NA	CASSFRGRDTEAFF	TGTGCCAGCAGTTTCAGGGGTCGGGACACTGAAGCTTTCTTT
TRBD1	TRBV5-1	TRBJ1-1	NA	CASSLVGGDSEAFF	TGCGCCAGCAGCTTGGTAGGGGGCGATTCTGAAGCTTTCTTT
NA	TRBV6-4	TRBJ1-1	NA	CASSDSQGGSEAFF	TGTGCCAGCAGTGACTCGCAGGGAGGCTCTGAAGCTTTCTTT
NA	TRBV12-5	TRBJ1-6	NA	CASGLQTSYNSPLHF	TGTGCTAGTGGTCTACAGACCTCCTATAATTCACCCCTCCACTTT
NA	TRBV29-1	TRBJ2-1	NA	CSVAGTTYNEQFF	TGCAGCGTGGCCGGGACAACTTACAATGAGCAGTTCTTC
NA	TRBV10-3	TRBJ1-2	NA	CAISGSGEPYGYTF	TGTGCCATCAGTGGTTCGGGGGAGCCCTATGGCTACACCTTC
TRBD1	TRBV25-1	TRBJ1-6	NA	CASEQTGRNSPLHF	TGTGCCAGTGAACAGACAGGGAGAAATTCACCCCTCCACTTT
NA	TRBV5-6	TRBJ2-7	NA	CASSLGQELYEQYF	TGTGCCAGCAGCTTGGGACAGGAACTTTACGAGCAGTACTTC
TRBD2	TRBV5-1	TRBJ2-1	NA	CASSLGGGREQFF	TGCGCCAGCAGCTTGGGCGGGGGTCGGGAGCAGTTCTTC
NA	TRBV28	TRBJ1-5	NA	CASSRGQPQHF	TGTGCCAGCAGCCGCGGTCAGCCCCAGCATTTT
TRBD1	TRBV5-1	TRBJ1-4	NA	CASSNTGADEKLFF	TGCGCCAGCAGCAACACAGGGGCGGATGAAAAACTGTTTTTT
NA	TRBV7-9	TRBJ2-2	NA	CASSSPDSTITGELFF	TGTGCCAGCAGCTCGCCGGACAGTACTATCACCGGGGAGCTGTTTTTT
TRBD1	TRBV28	TRBJ1-2	NA	CASSLGQNYGYTF	TGTGCCAGCAGTCTGGGACAGAACTATGGCTACACCTTC
NA	TRBV2	TRBJ1-6	once	CASSFDSFSPLHF	TGTGCCAGCAGTTTCGACAGTTTTTCACCCCTCCACTTT
TRBD2	TRBV27	TRBJ2-7	once	CASSVLAGGPSEQYF	TGTGCCAGCAGCGTGCTAGCGGGAGGGCCCTCCGAGCAGTACTTC
TRBD1	TRBV3-1/TRBV3-2	TRBJ1-2	NA	CASSRGTGGYGYTF	TGTGCCAGCAGCCGTGGGACAGGGGGCTATGGCTACACCTTC
NA	TRBV12-3/TRBV12-4	TRBJ1-2	NA	CASSLARDYGYTF	TGTGCCAGCAGTTTAGCCCGGGACTATGGCTACACCTTC
NA	TRBV10-3	TRBJ2-3	NA	CAISATTGSTDTQYF	TGTGCCATCAGTGCGACTACGGGGAGCACAGATACGCAGTATTTT
NA	TRBV6-6	TRBJ2-5	NA	CASNLFRGKETQYF	TGTGCCAGCAACCTCTTTAGGGGGAAAGAGACCCAGTACTTC
NA	TRBV18	TRBJ1-4	once	CASSQYTSSSDEKLFF	TGTGCCAGCTCACAATATACCTCATCGAGCGATGAAAAACTGTTTTTT
NA	TRBV19	TRBJ1-2	NA	CASSIAGRGLPARGYGYTF	TGTGCCAGTAGTATAGCGGGCAGGGGTCTTCCCGCTCGTGGCTATGGCTACACCTTC
NA	TRBV27	TRBJ1-2	NA	CASSYGGHYGYTF	TGTGCCAGCAGTTATGGGGGCCACTATGGCTACACCTTC
NA	TRBV19	TRBJ1-5	NA	CASSIDLSSYSNQPQHF	TGTGCCAGTAGTATAGATCTAAGTTCTTATAGCAATCAGCCCCAGCATTTT
TRBD1	TRBV20-1	TRBJ1-6	once	CSASVGTGEASPLHF	TGCAGTGCTAGTGTGGGAACAGGGGAGGCTTCACCCCTCCACTTT
NA	TRBV2	TRBJ1-3	NA	CASSEQGPFGNTIYF	TGTGCCAGCAGTGAACAGGGGCCATTTGGAAACACCATATATTTT
NA	TRBV5-6	TRBJ1-4	NA	CASSLAWAATNEKLFF	TGTGCCAGCAGCTTGGCTTGGGCCGCAACTAATGAAAAACTGTTTTTT
NA	TRBV27	TRBJ1-1	NA	CASSLFSIGGNTEAFF	TGTGCCAGCAGTTTATTTTCTATCGGGGGGAACACTGAAGCTTTCTTT
NA	TRBV6-4	TRBJ2-7	NA	CASTQRTVYEQYF	TGTGCCAGCACCCAAAGAACAGTCTACGAGCAGTACTTC
NA	TRBV27	TRBJ1-1	NA	CASSLIPRTAEAFF	TGTGCCAGCAGTTTAATCCCCCGGACAGCTGAAGCTTTCTTT
NA	TRBV7-2	TRBJ1-3	NA	CASSLKKGLPRKSGNTIYF	TGTGCCAGCAGCTTAAAGAAGGGACTTCCCCGAAAATCTGGAAACACCATATATTTT
TRBD1	TRBV5-1	TRBJ1-1	NA	CASGTGWSEAFF	TGCGCCAGCGGGACAGGGTGGTCTGAAGCTTTCTTT
TRBD1	TRBV28	TRBJ1-5	NA	CASSLGTGKYQPQHF	TGTGCCAGCAGCCTCGGGACAGGGAAATATCAGCCCCAGCATTTT
TRBD1	TRBV27	TRBJ1-1	NA	CASSTDTGGNTEAFF	TGTGCCAGCAGTACGGATACAGGGGGCAACACTGAAGCTTTCTTT